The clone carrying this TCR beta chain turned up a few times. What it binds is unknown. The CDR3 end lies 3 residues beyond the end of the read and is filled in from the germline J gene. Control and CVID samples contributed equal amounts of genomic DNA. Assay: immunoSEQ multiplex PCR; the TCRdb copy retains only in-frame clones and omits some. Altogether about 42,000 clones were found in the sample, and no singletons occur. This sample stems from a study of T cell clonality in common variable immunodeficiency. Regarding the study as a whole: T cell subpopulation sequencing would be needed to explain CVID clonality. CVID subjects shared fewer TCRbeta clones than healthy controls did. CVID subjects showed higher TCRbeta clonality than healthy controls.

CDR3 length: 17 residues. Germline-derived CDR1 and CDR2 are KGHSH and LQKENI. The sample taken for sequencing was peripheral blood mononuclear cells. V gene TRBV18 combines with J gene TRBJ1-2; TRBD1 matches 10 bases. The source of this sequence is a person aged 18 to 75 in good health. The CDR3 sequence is CASSPVMPGQGTYDYTF. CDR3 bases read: TGTGCCAGCTCACCAGTTATGCCGGGACAGGGGACCTACGAC. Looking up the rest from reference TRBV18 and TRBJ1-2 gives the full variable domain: NAGVMQNPRHLVRRRGQEARLRCSPMKGHSHVYWYRQLPEEGLKFMVYLQKENIIDESGMPKERFSAEFPKEGPSILRIQQVVRGDSAAYFCASSPVMPGQGTYDYTFGSGTRLTVV.